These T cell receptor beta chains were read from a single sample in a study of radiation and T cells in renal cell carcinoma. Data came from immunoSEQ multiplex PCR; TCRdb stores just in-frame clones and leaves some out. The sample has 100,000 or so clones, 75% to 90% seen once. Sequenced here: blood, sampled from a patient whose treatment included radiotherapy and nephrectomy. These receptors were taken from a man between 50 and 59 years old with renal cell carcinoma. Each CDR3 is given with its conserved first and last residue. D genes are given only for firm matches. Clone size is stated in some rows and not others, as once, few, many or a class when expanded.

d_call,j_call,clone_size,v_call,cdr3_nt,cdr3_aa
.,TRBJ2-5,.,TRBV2,TGTGCCAGCAGTCCGCCGGTCCAAGAGACCCAGTACTTC,CASSPPVQETQYF
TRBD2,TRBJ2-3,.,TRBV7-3,TGTGCCAGCAGCTCCGCCGGGGGGGCTGTACGAGATACGCAGTATTTT,CASSSAGGAVRDTQYF
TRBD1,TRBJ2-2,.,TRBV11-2,TGTGCCAGCAGATTCAGCTCCGGGACAGGGGTTTCCGGGGAGCTGTTTTTT,CASRFSSGTGVSGELFF
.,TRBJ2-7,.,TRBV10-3,TGTGCCATCAGTGAGACGACCTCCTACGAGCAGTACTTC,CAISETTSYEQYF
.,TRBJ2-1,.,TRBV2,TGTGCCAGCAGTGAAGGCCCTTACAATGAGCAGTTCTTC,CASSEGPYNEQFF
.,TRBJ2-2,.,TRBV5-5,TGTGCCAGCAGCATACGCGGGAACACCGGGGAGCTGTTTTTT,CASSIRGNTGELFF
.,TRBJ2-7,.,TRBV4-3,TGCGCCAGCAGCCAAGAGGGGGGGCCACCCTACGAGCAGTACTTC,CASSQEGGPPYEQYF
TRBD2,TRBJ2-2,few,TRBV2,TGTGCCAGCCGCCGACTAGCGGGGGTTACCGGGGAGCTGTTTTTT,CASRRLAGVTGELFF
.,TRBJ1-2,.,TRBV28,TGTGCCAGCAGTTCGATCCTTAACTATGGCTACACCTTC,CASSSILNYGYTF
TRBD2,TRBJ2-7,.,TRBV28,TGTGCCAGCGGAGGACTAGCGGGAGGGCCAAATGACGAGCAGTACTTC,CASGGLAGGPNDEQYF
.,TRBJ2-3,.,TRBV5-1,TGCGCCAGCAGCTTTACTATCGACACAGATACGCAGTATTTT,CASSFTIDTDTQYF
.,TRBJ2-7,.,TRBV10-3,TGTGCCACCCGGACAGAGAATTACGAGCAGTACTTC,CATRTENYEQYF
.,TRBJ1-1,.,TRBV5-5,TGTGCCAGCAGCCTGGGACCTTCGAACACTGAAGCTTTCTTT,CASSLGPSNTEAFF
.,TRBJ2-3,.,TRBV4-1,TGCGCCAGCAGCCCCCGCGTGACAGACTACACAGATACGCAGTATTTT,CASSPRVTDYTDTQYF
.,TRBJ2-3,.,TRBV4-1,TGCGCCAGCAGCCAAGATAGGAGCACAGATACGCAGTATTTT,CASSQDRSTDTQYF
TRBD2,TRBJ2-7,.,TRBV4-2,TGTGCCAGCAGCCAAGTAGGGACTAGCGGCTACGAGCAGTACTTC,CASSQVGTSGYEQYF
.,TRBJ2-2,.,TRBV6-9,TGTGCCAGCAGTCGGGGGCCTCGGGGCACCGGGGAGCTGTTTTTT,CASSRGPRGTGELFF
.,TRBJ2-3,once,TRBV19,TGTGCCAGTAGGCGGGTACCCGCAGATACGCAGTATTTT,CASRRVPADTQYF
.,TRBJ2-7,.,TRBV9,TGTGCCAGCAGCCCCGACGGGGGGCTCTACGAGCAGTACTTC,CASSPDGGLYEQYF
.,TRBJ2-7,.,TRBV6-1,TGTGCCAGCAGTGAGGGGCCCCGGGGGACCTACGAGCAGTACTTC,CASSEGPRGTYEQYF
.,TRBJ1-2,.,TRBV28,TGTGCCAGCAGTTTATTCCACGGAGACTACTATGGCTACACCTTC,CASSLFHGDYYGYTF
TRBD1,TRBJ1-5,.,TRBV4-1,TGCGCCAGCAGCCTCCAGGACAGGGGGCATAGTCAGCCCCAGCATTTT,CASSLQDRGHSQPQHF
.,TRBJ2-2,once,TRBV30,TGTGCCTGGAGTTCCGGCAAAGCGACCGGGGAGCTGTTTTTT,CAWSSGKATGELFF
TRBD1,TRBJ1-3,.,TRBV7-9,TGTGCCAGCAGCTATCCTGCTCGACAGGGCCTCGGCTCTGGAAACACCATATATTTT,CASSYPARQGLGSGNTIYF
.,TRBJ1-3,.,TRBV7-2,.,CASSLFLWNSGNTIYF
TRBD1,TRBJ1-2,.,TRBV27,TGTGCCAGCAGTTTATTAATAGGGACAGGGGGCTTCTATGGCTACACCTTC,CASSLLIGTGGFYGYTF
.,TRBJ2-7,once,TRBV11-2,TGTGCCAGCAGCCTCCTAGGGGGCTCCTACGAGCAGTACTTC,CASSLLGGSYEQYF
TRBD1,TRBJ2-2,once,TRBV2,TGTGCCAGCAGTGATTGGGGGACAGAGAACACCGGGGAGCTGTTTTTT,CASSDWGTENTGELFF
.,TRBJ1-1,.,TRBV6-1,TGTGCCAGCAGTGTCAACAGGAGGATGAACACTGAAGCTTTCTTT,CASSVNRRMNTEAFF
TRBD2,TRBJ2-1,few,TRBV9,TGTGCCAGCAGCGAATCGACTAGCGGACTTTACAATGAGCAGTTCTTC,CASSESTSGLYNEQFF
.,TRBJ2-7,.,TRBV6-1,TGTGCCAGCAAGGGGGGGACCTACGAGCAGTACTTC,CASKGGTYEQYF
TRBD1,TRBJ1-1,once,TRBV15,TGTGCCACCAGCAGGTCGGACAGGGGAGGCACTGAAGCTTTCTTT,CATSRSDRGGTEAFF
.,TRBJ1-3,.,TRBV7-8,TGTGCCAGCAGCTTAAGTCAGGGCTTCTCTGGAAACACCATATATTTT,CASSLSQGFSGNTIYF
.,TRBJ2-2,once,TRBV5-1,TGCGCCAGCAGCTTGGAGGTGGGGAGCACCGGGGAGCTGTTTTTT,CASSLEVGSTGELFF
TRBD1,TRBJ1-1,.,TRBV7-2,TGTGCCAGCAGCTTTCCACGACAGGGGACGAACACTGAAGCTTTCTTT,CASSFPRQGTNTEAFF
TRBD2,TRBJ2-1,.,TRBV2,TGTGCCAGCAGAGCGGCGAGCGGGGGGGCCGACAATGAGCAGTTCTTC,CASRAASGGADNEQFF